This is a list of T cell receptor beta chains from one sample in a study of T cell clones after liver transplantation. Some clones are missing from TCRdb's copy, which holds only in-frame ones; the method was immunoSEQ multiplex PCR. The table records tens of thousands of clones, 80% to 85% of them present only once. The sample consisted of CD4+ T cells from blood, taken roughly 3.5 years after liver transplant. These receptors were obtained from a human patient who received a liver transplant. The graft donor may have given rise to some T cells. The CDR3 runs from the conserved cysteine through the conserved F or W. D genes are given only for firm matches. Clone size is not always given. Where it is, it says once, few, many or a class for expanded clones.

>.|.|TRBJ1-3|TRBV28
TGTGCCAGCAGTCCCCCAAGTGTATACTCTGGAAACACCATATATTTT
CASSPPSVYSGNTIYF
>.|TRBD1|TRBJ2-3|TRBV29-1
TGCAGCGCCTTCGGGACAGGGCGGGCAGATACGCAGTATTTT
CSAFGTGRADTQYF
>.|.|TRBJ1-2|TRBV29-1
TGCAGCGTTATGACAGCTAACTATGGCTACACCTTC
CSVMTANYGYTF
>.|TRBD2|TRBJ2-7|TRBV9
TGTGCCAGCAGCGTAGGGACTAGCGAGTACTACGAGCAGTACTTC
CASSVGTSEYYEQYF
>.|.|TRBJ1-5|TRBV6-5
TGTGCCAGCAGTAAAGGGACGAGCGGTCAGCCCCAGCATTTT
CASSKGTSGQPQHF
>.|.|TRBJ1-4|TRBV28
TGTGCCAGCAGGCCCTACGGGGCTGCTAATGAAAAACTGTTTTTT
CASRPYGAANEKLFF
>.|.|TRBJ1-1|TRBV28
TGTGCCAGCGAGACCGTTATGAACACTGAAGCTTTCTTT
CASETVMNTEAFF
>.|.|TRBJ1-2|TRBV28
TGTGCCAGCAGTTCCCGTTATGGCTACACCTTC
CASSSRYGYTF
>.|.|TRBJ1-4|TRBV5-4
TGTGCCAGCAGCCCCAGAGCTGGTGAAAAACTGTTTTTT
CASSPRAGEKLFF
>.|.|TRBJ2-7|TRBV6-1
TGTGCCAGCAGTAGGGGAGACAGCTCCTACGAGCAGTACTTC
CASSRGDSSYEQYF
>once|.|TRBJ1-1|TRBV6-5
TGTGCCAGCAGTTACAAAGGTTATTCCACTGAAGCTTTCTTT
CASSYKGYSTEAFF
>.|TRBD2|TRBJ2-1|TRBV28
TGTGCCAGCCGGACTAGCGGGAGTCCGGGTGAGCAGTTCTTC
CASRTSGSPGEQFF
>.|TRBD2|TRBJ2-3|TRBV11-2
TGTGCCAGCAGCTTAGGCGGGACTACCCTGTATACGGATACGCAGTATTTT
CASSLGGTTLYTDTQYF
>.|TRBD2|TRBJ2-1|TRBV30
TGTGCCTGGAGTGAACGACTAGCCAATGAGCAGTTCTTC
CAWSERLANEQFF
>.|.|TRBJ2-7|TRBV6-1
TGTGCCAGCTCTCTTGCGGGGGCCCTCGAGCAGTACTTC
CASSLAGALEQYF
>.|.|TRBJ2-2|TRBV28
TGTGCCAGTTGTACACCGGTCGATTCTGGGGAGCTGTTTTTT
CASCTPVDSGELFF
>medium-sized|.|TRBJ1-4|TRBV4-3
TGCGCCAGCAGCCAAGAGAGCGAAAAACTGTTTTTT
CASSQESEKLFF
>.|.|TRBJ1-2|TRBV21-1
TGTGCCAGCAGCAAAGGGGGAGAGGGGGCGCCTTATGGCTACACCTTC
CASSKGGEGAPYGYTF
>.|TRBD1|TRBJ1-1|TRBV5-1
TGCGCCAGCAGCTGGGAGGGGACAGGGAACCTTAACACTGAAGCTTTCTTT
CASSWEGTGNLNTEAFF
>many|.|TRBJ2-7|TRBV11-2
TGTGCCAGCAGCCTAGGCTCCGGGACCCTCGGCGAGCAGTACTTC
CASSLGSGTLGEQYF
>.|TRBD2|TRBJ2-3|TRBV5-1
TGCGCCAGCAGCTTCGGACTAGCGGGAGAGACAGATACGCAGTATTTT
CASSFGLAGETDTQYF
>.|.|TRBJ2-6|TRBV30
TGTGCCTGGAGTAGGCGGGCAGCCGGGGCCAACGTCCTGACTTTC
CAWSRRAAGANVLTF
>.|.|TRBJ1-5|TRBV6-5
TGTGCCAGCAGTCACAACACCGATTGGGCCCAGCATTTT
CASSHNTDWAQHF
>.|.|TRBJ2-1|TRBV28
TGTGCCAGCAGTTTATTCCAGCGGGCCGACAATGAGCAGTTCTTC
CASSLFQRADNEQFF
>few|.|TRBJ2-2|TRBV5-4
TGTGCCAGCAGCCGGCAGGACGGGGAGCTGTTTTTT
CASSRQDGELFF